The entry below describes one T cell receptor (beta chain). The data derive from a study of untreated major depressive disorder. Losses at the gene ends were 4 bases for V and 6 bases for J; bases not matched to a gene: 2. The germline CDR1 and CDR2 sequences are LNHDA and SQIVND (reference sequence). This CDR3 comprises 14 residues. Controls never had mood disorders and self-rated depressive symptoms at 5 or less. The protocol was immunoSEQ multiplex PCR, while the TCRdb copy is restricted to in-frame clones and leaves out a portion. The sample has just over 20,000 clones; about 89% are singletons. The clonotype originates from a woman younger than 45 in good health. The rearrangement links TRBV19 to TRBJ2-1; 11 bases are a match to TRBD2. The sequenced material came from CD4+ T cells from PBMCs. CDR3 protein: CASSKGLAVNEQFF. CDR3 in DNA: TGTGCCAGTAGTAAGGGACTAGCGGTCAATGAGCAGTTCTTC. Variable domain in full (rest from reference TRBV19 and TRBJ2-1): DGGITQSPKYLFRKEGQNVTLSCEQNLNHDAMYWYRQDPGQGLRLIYYSQIVNDFQKGDIAEGYSVSREKKESFPLTVTSAQKNPTAFYLCASSKGLAVNEQFFGPGTRLTVL.